This T cell receptor (beta chain) was retrieved from a study of molecular identifiers for immune sequencing clone quantification. The study's findings and limits: Identical barcode-sharing TCR molecules could lead to underestimated sizes for highly expanded clones.

Each CDR3 protein gets one entry after TCRdb re-called the PCR reads with MiXCR. The sample lists about 70,000 distinct CDR3 sequences, around 18% seen once, with about 1.5% in the top ten. The germline gives CDR1 LGHDT, CDR2 YNNKEL (reference sequence). Trimming stripped 4 bases from V and 2 bases from J, with 12 bases between. This CDR3 comprises 14 residues. This clonotype showed up many times. What it binds is unknown. Naive CD8 T cells were sorted as CD8+CD4-CCR7+CD45RA+. The sample was naive CD8+ T cells from blood, with Jurkat cell RNA spiked in. Subset here: FACS-sorted CD8+CD4-CCR7+CD45RA+ naive T cells. V gene TRBV3-1 combines with J gene TRBJ2-7; D is unresolved. The receptor was isolated from a human donor in good health. Some libraries in this study had Jurkat cell RNA spiked in. For the CDR3, the DNA is TGTGCCAGCAGCCTAGAGGTGTCGACCTACGAGCAGTACTTC. It encodes CASSLEVSTYEQYF.